A selection of T cell receptor beta chains follows, all from one sample in a study of cytomegalovirus exposure and HLA in healthy donors. Produced via immunoSEQ multiplex PCR; TCRdb's table is partial and in-frame only. The table lists a few hundred thousand clones, around 90% of them singletons. Material: PBMCs. Source of these receptors: a woman younger than 30 in good health and CMV-seronegative. Both conserved end residues are part of each CDR3. Each record gives: J gene, V gene, clone size, D gene, CDR3 DNA, CDR3 protein. A D gene is named only where the DNA matches it firmly. Size is omitted from some rows. Given values are once, few, many or a class for expanded clones.

TRBJ2-7,TRBV11-2,few,-,TGTGCCAGCAGCTTGACGGGGTGGGGTAAGGCCTACGAGCAGTACTTC,CASSLTGWGKAYEQYF
TRBJ1-5,TRBV5-6,once,-,TGTGCCAGCAGCGCCGAAGAGCCATATAGCAATCAGCCCCAGCATTTT,CASSAEEPYSNQPQHF
TRBJ2-3,TRBV11-1,-,TRBD2,TGTGCCAGCAGCTTACTAGCGGGGGGCACAGATACGCAGTATTTT,CASSLLAGGTDTQYF
TRBJ1-5,TRBV9,-,-,TGTGCCAGCAGCGTAGGAGGAAGTGGCAATCAGCCCCAGCATTTT,CASSVGGSGNQPQHF
TRBJ2-7,TRBV5-4,-,TRBD1,TGTGCCAGCAGCCGAACAGGGGCCTCCTACGAGCAGTACTTC,CASSRTGASYEQYF
TRBJ1-2,TRBV27,-,TRBD1,TGTGCCAGCAGTTTAACCCCACCCCAGGGGGGCTATGGCTACACCTTC,CASSLTPPQGGYGYTF
TRBJ2-1,TRBV10-3,-,TRBD2,TGTGCCATCAGCGGGACTAGCGGGAACAATGAGCAGTTCTTC,CAISGTSGNNEQFF
TRBJ1-1,TRBV7-3,-,-,TGTGCCAGCAGCTGGGACATAAACACTGAAGCTTTCTTT,CASSWDINTEAFF
TRBJ1-2,TRBV29-1,-,-,TGCAGCGTTGGTATTGGTCGGGGGAGGGAAGGCTACACCTTC,CSVGIGRGREGYTF
TRBJ2-3,TRBV5-1,-,TRBD2,TGCGCCAGCAGCTTGGCTCTAGCGGGGGGGCTAAGTACAGATACGCAGTATTTT,CASSLALAGGLSTDTQYF
TRBJ2-7,TRBV19,few,TRBD1,TGTGCCAGTAGTGCGACAGGGGGCGACGAGCAGTACTTC,CASSATGGDEQYF
TRBJ2-1,TRBV15,-,TRBD2,TGTGCCACCAGCAGCTCGGGGGGTCGGGAAGATGAGCAGTTCTTC,CATSSSGGREDEQFF
TRBJ1-3,TRBV9,-,-,-,CASSPFLENTIYF
TRBJ1-3,TRBV7-9,-,TRBD1,TGTGCCAGCAGCCCCTCTGGGACAGGGGGAAACACCATATATTTT,CASSPSGTGGNTIYF
TRBJ2-7,TRBV9,-,-,TGTGCCAGCTCCTTCGGGGGATCCTACGAGCAGTACTTC,CASSFGGSYEQYF
TRBJ2-5,TRBV6-6,-,TRBD1,TGTGCCAGCAGTCAGGGGGAAACGGAGACCCAGTACTTC,CASSQGETETQYF
TRBJ1-3,TRBV5-5,-,-,TGTGCCAGCAGCTTGGATGGACTTCGAGCCACCTCTGGAAACACCATATATTTT,CASSLDGLRATSGNTIYF
TRBJ2-5,TRBV19,-,-,TGTGCCAGTACCCCTAGGGGGGGGAGAGAGACCCAGTACTTC,CASTPRGGRETQYF
TRBJ2-1,TRBV15,-,-,TGTGCCACCAGCAGAGCCAGCTCCTACAATGAGCAGTTCTTC,CATSRASSYNEQFF
TRBJ1-1,TRBV10-3,-,TRBD1,TGTGCCATCAGGCAGGGGGCTTGGGGTAACACTGAAGCTTTCTTT,CAIRQGAWGNTEAFF
TRBJ2-3,TRBV7-3,-,TRBD1,TGTGCCAGCAGCTCGGGACAGGGCCCCGCAGATACGCAGTATTTT,CASSSGQGPADTQYF
TRBJ1-4,TRBV19,-,TRBD1,TGTGCCAGTAGTCCCCCCCCGACAGGGACTAATGAAAAACTGTTTTTT,CASSPPPTGTNEKLFF
TRBJ1-1,TRBV9,-,-,TGTGCCAGCAGCGTAGTTCCGGGAGAGGCTGAAGCTTTCTTT,CASSVVPGEAEAFF
TRBJ1-1,TRBV2,-,-,TGTGCCAAGACAGTAGACACTGAAGCTTTCTTT,CAKTVDTEAFF
TRBJ2-7,TRBV6-5,-,TRBD2,TGTGCCAGCAAAAAGTTAAGAGCGGGGGGGTACGAGCAGTACTTC,CASKKLRAGGYEQYF
TRBJ2-7,TRBV11-2,once,-,TGTGCCAGCAGCTTAGGGCAGGGGCTAAACGAGCAGTACTTC,CASSLGQGLNEQYF
TRBJ1-2,TRBV6-1,-,TRBD1,TGTGCCAGCAGCCCGGACAGGGCCTATGGCTACACCTTC,CASSPDRAYGYTF
TRBJ1-1,TRBV21-1,-,-,TGTGCCAGCAGCAAAGAAGCATATCAGGATGGGGCTTTCTTT,CASSKEAYQDGAFF
TRBJ1-1,TRBV5-1,-,-,TGCGCCAGCAGTCTCCTGGGGGGAGAGGAAGCTTTCTTT,CASSLLGGEEAFF
TRBJ2-5,TRBV30,once,TRBD2,TGTGCCTGGAGTGTACAGAGGACTAGCGGGTTTATCGGCGAGACCCAGTACTTC,CAWSVQRTSGFIGETQYF
TRBJ2-7,TRBV5-4,once,TRBD1,TGTGCCAGCAGCTTGGACGGGACAGGCGGCGAGCAGTACTTC,CASSLDGTGGEQYF
TRBJ2-4,TRBV12-5,-,TRBD1,TGTGCTAGTGGTTTGGTGCAGGGGGCGGCCAAAAACATTCAGTACTTC,CASGLVQGAAKNIQYF
TRBJ1-2,TRBV30,-,TRBD1,TGTGCCTGGAGTGGGACAGGGGGAGATGGCTACACCTTC,CAWSGTGGDGYTF
TRBJ1-1,TRBV18,-,TRBD1,TGTGCCAGCTCACCGCAGGGGGATATGAACACTGAAGCTTTCTTT,CASSPQGDMNTEAFF
TRBJ1-1,TRBV6-1,-,TRBD1,TGTGCCAGCAGTGAAGCGAGACAGGGGGTAGGGTGGAACACTGGAGCTTTCTTT,CASSEARQGVGWNTGAFF
TRBJ1-5,TRBV2,-,-,TGTGCCAGCAGTGGGGAGCACAGGGTACTCAATCAGCCCCAGCATTTT,CASSGEHRVLNQPQHF
TRBJ2-1,TRBV7-3,-,TRBD1,TGTGCCAGCAGCTTCGACAGGGGTGCCTACAATGAGCAGTTCTTC,CASSFDRGAYNEQFF
TRBJ2-2,TRBV21-1,-,-,TGTGCCAGCAGCAATCTAGCGGGGGTCCGAAACACCGGGGAGCTGTTTTTT,CASSNLAGVRNTGELFF
TRBJ2-5,TRBV6-1,-,TRBD1,TGTGCCAGCAGTGCCTCCGGGACAGCCCAAGGAGAGACCCAGTACTTC,CASSASGTAQGETQYF
TRBJ2-5,TRBV9,-,TRBD2,TGTGCCAGCAGCGCAATAGCGGGGCGGGGAGAGACCCAGTACTTC,CASSAIAGRGETQYF
TRBJ2-3,TRBV11-2,-,-,TGTGCCAGCAGCTCACGGACTTCGGGGGGCCGCACAGATACGCAGTATTTT,CASSSRTSGGRTDTQYF
TRBJ1-5,TRBV6-1,-,-,TGTGCCACCTCCAGTTCTTTTAGCAATCAGCCCCAGCATTTT,CATSSSFSNQPQHF
TRBJ2-1,TRBV6-1,-,TRBD2,TGTGCCAGCAGTGATTACGGGGGGGCAGAGGAGCAGTTCTTC,CASSDYGGAEEQFF
TRBJ1-4,TRBV2,once,-,TGTGCCAGCGCAACAGGGTCTATGACTAATGAAAAACTGTTTTTT,CASATGSMTNEKLFF
TRBJ1-1,TRBV5-1,-,TRBD1,TGCGCCAGCAGCTTTAACAGGGGCGACACTGAAGCTTTCTTT,CASSFNRGDTEAFF
TRBJ2-5,TRBV2,-,-,TGTGCCAGCAGACACCAAGACTGGGAGTACTTC,CASRHQDWEYF
TRBJ1-5,TRBV2,-,TRBD1,TGTGCCAGCCAGACAGGGCCCCCGGGGCCCCAGCATTTT,CASQTGPPGPQHF
TRBJ2-1,TRBV9,once,TRBD2,TGTGCCAGCAGCGTGACGGGGGGGCCAGATGAGCAGTTCTTC,CASSVTGGPDEQFF
TRBJ2-1,TRBV5-6,few,-,TGTGCCAGCAGCTGGGGCAGGGTCCTCGAGCAGTTCTTC,CASSWGRVLEQFF
TRBJ1-1,TRBV11-2,-,-,TGTGCCAGCAGCTTCATAGGCGGGGGACGCACTGAAGCTTTCTTT,CASSFIGGGRTEAFF
TRBJ2-1,TRBV7-2,once,-,TGTGCCAGCAGCTTATGGGGCGGGGAGAACAATGAGCAGTTCTTC,CASSLWGGENNEQFF
TRBJ1-1,TRBV7-9,once,TRBD1,TGTTCCAGCAGCCGGGACAGGAAAGCTTTCTTT,CSSSRDRKAFF
TRBJ2-3,TRBV30,-,-,TGTGCCTGGAGTAGTTCCCCCAGGTTCACGACAAGCACAGATACGCAGTATTTT,CAWSSSPRFTTSTDTQYF
TRBJ1-2,TRBV7-9,-,TRBD1,TGTGCCAGCAGCTTGGCTGGGGACAGGGTAAGGACCTTC,CASSLAGDRVRTF
TRBJ1-2,TRBV19,few,TRBD1,TGTGCCAGTAGTGGAAACAGGGGGCTAGGTGGCTACACCTTC,CASSGNRGLGGYTF
TRBJ2-1,TRBV5-1,-,TRBD2,TGCGCCAGCAGCATCCTGCCACCGGGACTAGCGGGGGGGCCGGGATCCAATGAGCAGTTCTTC,CASSILPPGLAGGPGSNEQFF
TRBJ1-1,TRBV28,-,-,TGTGCCAGCACCGTTCTGAGCCTGAACACTGAAGCTTTCTTT,CASTVLSLNTEAFF
TRBJ2-5,TRBV30,once,TRBD2,TGTGCCTGGAGCCTTTCCGGGGGGGGGAGTAGAGAGACCCAGTACTTC,CAWSLSGGGSRETQYF
TRBJ2-2,TRBV27,-,-,TGTGCCAGCAGCCAATCTTTAGTCGGGGAGCTGTTTTTT,CASSQSLVGELFF